This is a list of T cell receptor beta chains from one sample in a study of cytotoxic CD8 clonotypes in ibrutinib-treated CLL. Profiled with immunoSEQ multiplex PCR; TCRdb holds only in-frame clones, not every one. The table shows approximately 350,000 clones, with roughly 67% occurring only once. Sequences were derived from PBMCs, sampled after 36 months of ibrutinib treatment. These receptors were collected from a human donor with chronic lymphocytic leukemia. Both conserved end residues are part of each CDR3. D genes are given only for firm matches. Where a row states a size, it is once, few, many or the class of an expanded clone; other rows omit it.

d_call: TRBD1; v_call: TRBV6-1; j_call: TRBJ2-7; clone_size: few; cdr3_nt: TGTGCCAGCAGTACCCTCGGGACAGGGGGGTACGAGCAGTACTTC; cdr3_aa: CASSTLGTGGYEQYF
d_call: .; v_call: TRBV5-1; j_call: TRBJ1-3; clone_size: .; cdr3_nt: TGCGCCAGCAGCTTGAATGGACTCTCTGGAAACACCATATATTTT; cdr3_aa: CASSLNGLSGNTIYF
d_call: .; v_call: TRBV2; j_call: TRBJ2-7; clone_size: once; cdr3_nt: TGTGCCAGCAGTGAAGATCCGTGGCTGGGAGGCGAGCAGTACTTC; cdr3_aa: CASSEDPWLGGEQYF
d_call: .; v_call: TRBV29-1; j_call: TRBJ1-5; clone_size: .; cdr3_nt: TGCAGCGTTTCTACAGGGTCCTATAGCAATCAGCCCCAGCATTTT; cdr3_aa: CSVSTGSYSNQPQHF
d_call: TRBD2; v_call: TRBV25-1; j_call: TRBJ2-7; clone_size: .; cdr3_nt: TGTGCCAGCAGCGGAGGACTAGCCCGGTACGAGCAGTACTTC; cdr3_aa: CASSGGLARYEQYF
d_call: .; v_call: TRBV6-5; j_call: TRBJ2-2; clone_size: few; cdr3_nt: TGTGCCAGCAGTTACTCGGCGGGTACCGGGGAGCTGTTTTTT; cdr3_aa: CASSYSAGTGELFF
d_call: .; v_call: TRBV5-1; j_call: TRBJ2-1; clone_size: .; cdr3_nt: TGCGCCAGCAGCTTGGCCGAGGGTACTGAGCAGTTCTTC; cdr3_aa: CASSLAEGTEQFF
d_call: .; v_call: TRBV27; j_call: TRBJ1-5; clone_size: .; cdr3_nt: TGTGCCAGCAGCCAGGGTTCCAGGGGCCGCAATCAGCCCCAGCATTTT; cdr3_aa: CASSQGSRGRNQPQHF
d_call: .; v_call: TRBV12-5; j_call: TRBJ1-6; clone_size: once; cdr3_nt: TGTGCTAGTGGTTTAGGGCAGGGAGGCCGACTGGCCCTCCACTTT; cdr3_aa: CASGLGQGGRLALHF
d_call: .; v_call: TRBV9; j_call: TRBJ2-1; clone_size: .; cdr3_nt: TGTGCCAGCAGTCCGGCAGGCAATGAGCAGTTCTTC; cdr3_aa: CASSPAGNEQFF
d_call: TRBD2; v_call: TRBV4-1; j_call: TRBJ2-7; clone_size: .; cdr3_nt: TGCGCCAGCAGCCAAGGGCGGGGGGCAGGGGCCTACGAGCAGTACTTC; cdr3_aa: CASSQGRGAGAYEQYF
d_call: TRBD2; v_call: TRBV7-9; j_call: TRBJ2-7; clone_size: once; cdr3_nt: TGTGCCAGCAGCTCGGGGGGTTTCTACGAGCAGTACTTC; cdr3_aa: CASSSGGFYEQYF
d_call: .; v_call: TRBV5-1; j_call: TRBJ1-2; clone_size: .; cdr3_nt: TGCGCCAGCAGCTTGGGGTCACTTCGCAACTATGGCTACACCTTC; cdr3_aa: CASSLGSLRNYGYTF
d_call: TRBD2; v_call: TRBV19; j_call: TRBJ2-3; clone_size: .; cdr3_nt: TGTGCCAGTTCCGGGAGGGCCCGAACAGATACGCAGTATTTT; cdr3_aa: CASSGRARTDTQYF
d_call: TRBD2; v_call: TRBV10-3; j_call: TRBJ2-3; clone_size: .; cdr3_nt: TGTGCCACCGGACTAGCGGAGACTAATACGCAGTATTTT; cdr3_aa: CATGLAETNTQYF
d_call: TRBD2; v_call: TRBV7-3; j_call: TRBJ2-2; clone_size: .; cdr3_nt: TGTGCCAGCAGCTTATTACTAGCGGGAGGCGGGGAGCTGTTTTTT; cdr3_aa: CASSLLLAGGGELFF
d_call: .; v_call: TRBV29-1; j_call: TRBJ2-1; clone_size: .; cdr3_nt: TGCAGCGTTTCTCAAGGGAGCCCACAAAATGAGCAGTTCTTC; cdr3_aa: CSVSQGSPQNEQFF
d_call: TRBD2; v_call: TRBV11-2; j_call: TRBJ2-2; clone_size: .; cdr3_nt: TGTGCCAGCAGCTCCACGGGACTAGCGGGAACCTACACCGGGGAGCTGTTTTTT; cdr3_aa: CASSSTGLAGTYTGELFF
d_call: .; v_call: TRBV9; j_call: TRBJ1-5; clone_size: .; cdr3_nt: TGTGCCAGCAGCGTAGGATCCGGGAATCAGCCCCAGCATTTT; cdr3_aa: CASSVGSGNQPQHF
d_call: TRBD1; v_call: TRBV28; j_call: TRBJ2-3; clone_size: .; cdr3_nt: TGTGCCAGCCGTAAAGAGGACAGGTTCACAGATACGCAGTATTTT; cdr3_aa: CASRKEDRFTDTQYF
d_call: .; v_call: TRBV6-5; j_call: TRBJ1-1; clone_size: .; cdr3_nt: TGTGCCAGCAGTTCCGACACAGGGTTGGCAGGGACTGAAGCTTTCTTT; cdr3_aa: CASSSDTGLAGTEAFF
d_call: TRBD2; v_call: TRBV7-2; j_call: TRBJ2-1; clone_size: .; cdr3_nt: TGTGCCAGCAGCTTAGGGACTAGCGGGGGGTTAGAGCAGTTCTTC; cdr3_aa: CASSLGTSGGLEQFF
d_call: .; v_call: TRBV5-5; j_call: TRBJ2-1; clone_size: .; cdr3_nt: TGTGCCAGCAGCTTGGGGGTCAATGAGCAGTTCTTC; cdr3_aa: CASSLGVNEQFF
d_call: TRBD2; v_call: TRBV9; j_call: TRBJ2-1; clone_size: .; cdr3_nt: TGTGCCAGCAGCGTGGGGGAGGGACTAGCGATGGATGAGCAGTTCTTC; cdr3_aa: CASSVGEGLAMDEQFF
d_call: .; v_call: TRBV5-6; j_call: TRBJ1-2; clone_size: many; cdr3_nt: TGTGCCAGCAGCTTGGGAGCAGGGTGGGGTGGCTACACCTTC; cdr3_aa: CASSLGAGWGGYTF
d_call: .; v_call: TRBV28; j_call: TRBJ1-2; clone_size: .; cdr3_nt: TGTGCCAGCAGCCGAAGGGAGTCTGGCTACACCTTC; cdr3_aa: CASSRRESGYTF
d_call: TRBD1; v_call: TRBV4-1; j_call: TRBJ2-7; clone_size: .; cdr3_nt: TGCGCCAGCAGCCGAACGACAGGGGTGTACGAGCAGTACTTC; cdr3_aa: CASSRTTGVYEQYF
d_call: TRBD2; v_call: TRBV6-5; j_call: TRBJ2-7; clone_size: .; cdr3_nt: TGTGCCAGCAGTACGACTAGCGGGGGAACCTACGAGCAGTACTTC; cdr3_aa: CASSTTSGGTYEQYF
d_call: TRBD1; v_call: TRBV19; j_call: TRBJ2-7; clone_size: .; cdr3_nt: TGTGCCAGTAGTATCCGGGACAGGGGGAATGAGCAGTACTTC; cdr3_aa: CASSIRDRGNEQYF
d_call: .; v_call: TRBV4-1; j_call: TRBJ2-1; clone_size: .; cdr3_nt: TGCGCCAGCAGCAGCCCCGACGGAAGCCGCCGGAAGCTAGAGCAGTTCTTC; cdr3_aa: CASSSPDGSRRKLEQFF
d_call: .; v_call: TRBV13; j_call: TRBJ2-5; clone_size: once; cdr3_nt: TGTGCCAGCAGCTTATGGGGCCAAGAGACCCAGTACTTC; cdr3_aa: CASSLWGQETQYF
d_call: .; v_call: TRBV4-3; j_call: TRBJ1-5; clone_size: .; cdr3_nt: TGCGCCAGCAGCCAAGATCCGGCAGGGTATCAGCCCCAGCATTTT; cdr3_aa: CASSQDPAGYQPQHF
d_call: TRBD1; v_call: TRBV27; j_call: TRBJ1-6; clone_size: .; cdr3_nt: TGTGCCAGCAGTTTATTCTCGCAGGGGGGCTATAATTCACCCCTCCACTTT; cdr3_aa: CASSLFSQGGYNSPLHF
d_call: .; v_call: TRBV2; j_call: TRBJ1-5; clone_size: .; cdr3_nt: TGTGCCAGCAGTGAAGTCAAGGGGCCATGGACAAGGCCCCAGCATTTT; cdr3_aa: CASSEVKGPWTRPQHF
d_call: .; v_call: TRBV11-2; j_call: TRBJ1-4; clone_size: once; cdr3_nt: TGTGCCAGCAGTCGGAATTGGCCAGCAACTAATGAAAAACTGTTTTTT; cdr3_aa: CASSRNWPATNEKLFF
d_call: .; v_call: TRBV5-1; j_call: TRBJ2-1; clone_size: .; cdr3_nt: TGCGCCAGCAGCTTCAGGGGCGGGGGTTACAATGAGCAGTTCTTC; cdr3_aa: CASSFRGGGYNEQFF
d_call: .; v_call: TRBV5-4; j_call: TRBJ2-7; clone_size: .; cdr3_nt: TGTGCCAGCAGCTTGGTGCTATCCTACGAGCAGTACTTC; cdr3_aa: CASSLVLSYEQYF
d_call: .; v_call: TRBV12-5; j_call: TRBJ2-7; clone_size: .; cdr3_nt: TGTGCTAGTGGGCCGGCCCCCCCGGGACGGTACTACGAGCAGTACTTC; cdr3_aa: CASGPAPPGRYYEQYF
d_call: TRBD1; v_call: TRBV6-5; j_call: TRBJ2-1; clone_size: .; cdr3_nt: TGTGCCAGCAGTTGGTCGCAGGGGGCTGTCAATGAGCAGTTCTTC; cdr3_aa: CASSWSQGAVNEQFF